This T cell receptor beta chain was sequenced in a study of Ad26.COV2.S vaccination and SARS-CoV-2 variants. This sample's treatment: 19 received Ad26.COV2.S at low or high dose, single or two shots; about 5 received placebo; per-sample allocation not given. Day 63 following the first vaccine or placebo injection was when the samples were taken. At a Boston site, the person donating was an adult of 18-55 years. Generated by immunoSEQ multiplex PCR, the TCRdb table keeps only in-frame clones and is missing some. The sample lists about 400,000 clones, 75% to 90% occurring once. This sample comprised peripheral blood, obtained in a trial of Ad26.COV2.S vaccine versus placebo. The sequence was obtained from a person between 18 and 65 years old who received the Ad26.COV2.S COVID-19 vaccine or a placebo.

The CDR3 is CASSFSGGADTQYF. In nucleotides, the CDR3 is TGTGCCAGCAGTTTTTCGGGGGGTGCTGATACGCAGTATTTT. The chain couples TRBV27 to TRBJ2-3; 7 positions agree with TRBD2. Germline CDR1 MNHEY, CDR2 SMNVEV (reference sequence). The CDR3 length is 14 residues. Unmatched junction bases numbered 6, after V lost 3 bases and J lost 6 bases.